The source of this T cell receptor (beta chain) is a study of cytomegalovirus exposure and HLA in healthy donors (dated by TCRdb to about 2017). Concerning the study at large: According to a later analysis, the 120 or so validation repertoires were produced on the same platform as the 680 or so repertoires of the first cohort. The study combined high-throughput TCR immunosequencing, statistical association of individual TCRs with disease status, and machine learning to predict cytomegalovirus infection status. The study aimed to test whether cataloging public T cell receptors could reveal signatures of past pathogen exposure. In addition to the first cohort of 666 subjects, a separate validation cohort of 130 or so different subjects was used. Findings and caveats that apply to the study as a whole: The authors suggested that the approach could potentially be extended to other disease states and immunological phenotypes. A total of 164 TCR beta chains were listed by the study as associated with cytomegalovirus. In vitro tests confirmed that a few of the cytomegalovirus-associated TCR beta chains recognize cytomegalovirus antigens. In a later analysis, TCRs clustered in the first cohort were found to also tend to co-occur in the 120 or so validation repertoires, with approximately 95% of cluster scores above 0. Across donors, most TCR sequences were observed very rarely, whereas some public TCRs were present in many individuals. The classifier was reported to diagnose cytomegalovirus status with high specificity and sensitivity in both the original cohort and the validation cohort. A later analysis had no HLA typing for the validation cohort, so co-occurrence there was scored across all 130 or so repertoires.

Separate from the roughly 650-subject first cohort, the validation cohort of about 110 subjects was the group to which the donors belonged. This clone was detected once. The target of this receptor is not known. No base-level quality is on record; no much larger clone is a single base apart. This sample also contains other DNA sequences that code for the same CDR3. Library construction relied on the immunoSEQ multiplex PCR assay. Under the source paper's analysis protocol: A statistical classification framework was developed to diagnose cytomegalovirus status using the catalog of TCR beta chain sequences. The source is immuneACCESS, and TCRdb retained only in-frame sequences with V and J called. Part of the clones is not carried over; for the studies checked, unresolved V genes explain less than half of this, and the remainder is unexplained. The V and J calls and clone size are taken from that table; D and trimming were inferred from the DNA. In all, the sample holds roughly 330,000 clones, and around 87% of those were seen once. The ten largest make up more than 0.9% of the sample.

The CDR3 covers 12 residues, taking in both the cysteine and the phenylalanine. Of all the DNA, just the CDR3 is kept, 36 bases in frame from base 1. CDR1 SQVTM and CDR2 ANQGSEA were looked up in the germline V gene. The V end loses 6 bases and the J end loses 5 bases, and a stretch of 13 bases separates them. The sequenced sample was PBMCs. The chain is assembled from TRBV29-1 and TRBJ2-5; matching of 6 bases hints at TRBD1 as the D gene. The clonotype was recovered from a woman in her twenties or thirties in good health and CMV-seropositive. The CDR3 is CSVEGQGETQYF. Here is the DNA: TGCAGCGTCGAGGGGCAGGGGGAGACCCAGTACTTC.